A single sample gave rise to the 9 T cell receptor beta chains below, sequenced in a study of type 1 and type 2 diabetes patients. Genomic DNA was the PCR template. A primer set of 30 forward and 13 reverse primers amplified the CDR3. TCRdb independently ran MiXCR on the multiplex PCR reads; one entry per CDR3 protein. The sample records fewer than 300,000 distinct CDR3 sequences, roughly 50% being singletons. The sample taken for sequencing was peripheral blood mononuclear cells (PBMCs). These TCRs come from a young man with type 2 diabetes.

This clonotype has only one observation. The J gene is TRBJ2-7, the V gene TRBV27; D possibly corresponds to TRBD2 (6 bases). Germline V lookup: CDR1 MNHEY, CDR2 SMNVEV (reference sequence). The CDR3 has 14 residues. V was trimmed by 4 bases and J by 2 bases, leaving 12 bases between them. The CDR3 coding sequence is TGTGCCAGCAGTTATATTAGCGGTGCCTACGAGCAGTACTTC. It yields the protein CASSYISGAYEQYF.

There are a few counts of this clonotype. The rearrangement links TRBV12-3 or TRBV12-4 to TRBJ1-1; a possible D gene is TRBD1 (5 bases). This CDR3 comprises 14 residues. Trimming cost V 6 bases and J 0 bases, with 11 bases left between them. In DNA, the CDR3 is TGTGCCAGCAGACCGACGGGGGTGAACACTGAAGCTTTCTTT. Its translation is CASRPTGVNTEAFF.

V is TRBV7-6 and J is TRBJ2-2; D possibly corresponds to TRBD1 (5 bases). The V gene lost 1 base and the J gene lost 4 bases, with 7 bases spanning the gap. Germline CDR1 reads SGHVS; CDR2 reads FNYEAQ. There are 14 residues in the CDR3. Here the CDR3 reads CASSLVTVTGELFF. The CDR3 DNA reads TGTGCCAGCAGCTTAGTGACAGTCACCGGGGAGCTGTTTTTT.

The chain joins TRBV7-8 to TRBJ2-7; D tentatively reads TRBD1 or TRBD2 (7 bases each). The CDR3 sequence is 13 residues long. Germline CDR1 reads SGHVS; CDR2 reads FQNEAQ. Trimming took off 6 bases at V and 2 bases at J, with 11 bases between the two ends. The chain's CDR3 is CASRAGGAYEQYF. DNA for the CDR3: TGTGCCAGCAGAGCAGGGGGGGCCTACGAGCAGTACTTC.

CDR3 DNA sequence: TGTGCCAGCAGCCAAAAAGGCCGTCGGGACAGGGGTGGCAATGAGCAGTTCTTC. It translates to CASSQKGRRDRGGNEQFF. The V gene is TRBV7-2, the J gene TRBJ2-1, with TRBD1 matching 10 bases. Germline V lookup: CDR1 SGHTA, CDR2 FQGNSA. Trimming at V came to 5 bases and at J to 6 bases, leaving 16 bases not matched to a gene. The CDR3 is made up of 18 amino acids. Combining the CDR3 with reference TRBV7-2 and TRBJ2-1 gives the whole variable domain GAGVSQSPSNKVTEKGKDVELRCDPISGHTALYWYRQSLGQGLEFLIYFQGNSAPDKSGLPSDRFSAERTGGSVSTLTIQRTQQEDSAVYLCASSQKGRRDRGGNEQFFGPGTRLTVL.

The chain joins TRBV7-3 to TRBJ1-1; TRBD1 agrees at 8 bases. V was pared by 2 bases and J by 3 bases, with 2 bases of the junction left unmatched. CDR3 length equals 14 residues. The germline V gene encodes CDR1 SGHTA and CDR2 FQGTGA. CDR3 bases: TGTGCCAGCAGCTTACTGGACAGGGACACTGAAGCTTTCTTT. Protein product: CASSLLDRDTEAFF.

This clonotype turned up a few times. The chain carries TRBV19 and TRBJ2-1, with D perhaps TRBD1 (5 bases). Germline V gene data show CDR1 as LNHDA and CDR2 as SQIVND (reference sequence). The V and J ends lost 3 bases and 4 bases respectively, with 10 bases between them. The CDR3 sequence is 14 residues long. CDR3 nucleotides: TGTGCCAGTAGTATCGACAGCCTGTACAATGAGCAGTTCTTC. Its translation: CASSIDSLYNEQFF. Full variable domain (rest looked up from reference TRBV19 and TRBJ2-1): DGGITQSPKYLFRKEGQNVTLSCEQNLNHDAMYWYRQDPGQGLRLIYYSQIVNDFQKGDIAEGYSVSREKKESFPLTVTSAQKNPTAFYLCASSIDSLYNEQFFGPGTRLTVL.

This clonotype was detected a few times. The chain uses TRBV19 and TRBJ2-1; the match to TRBD2 covers 7 bases. This CDR3 comprises 11 residues. The germline gives CDR1 LNHDA, CDR2 SQIVND (reference sequence). The J segment lost 13 bases and the V segment lost 7 bases, leaving 7 bases of the junction unmatched. CDR3 loop: CASNVGGRQFF. CDR3 nucleotide sequence: TGTGCCAGTAATGTGGGGGGGAGACAGTTCTTC.

The chain recombines TRBV4-1 with TRBJ2-3; TRBD2 matches 7 bases. The germline gives CDR1 MGHRA, CDR2 YSYEKL. The CDR3 consists of 15 residues. With V trimmed by 3 bases and J by 0 bases, 3 bases remained unmatched. The CDR3 sequence is CASSQISGSTDTQYF. For the CDR3, the DNA is TGCGCCAGCAGCCAGATTAGCGGGAGCACAGATACGCAGTATTTT.